The 20 T cell receptor beta chains listed next were all sequenced from one sample in a study of T cells expressing NK-cell markers. From the 5' RACE reads, TCRdb lists one entry per CDR3 protein and no DNA. Recorded for this sample: some 410,000 distinct CDR3 sequences. What was sequenced was blood T cells: a sorted CD56 or NKG2C T cell subset, CD4+ or CD8+ T cells, or bulk PBMC T cells (not recorded which). These receptors came from a woman aged 18 to 75 in good health.

The rearrangement links TRBV7-3 to TRBJ2-3; TCRdb's D call, TRBD1, is unchecked because there is no DNA. This CDR3 has 16 amino acids. The germline CDR1 and CDR2 sequences are SGHTA and FQGTGA. CDR3: CASSLGGTGGTDTQYF.

The chain is built from TRBV7-9 and TRBJ2-1; TCRdb's D gene call, TRBD1, goes unchecked for lack of DNA. Per germline, CDR1 SEHNR and CDR2 FQNEAQ (reference sequence). The CDR3 sequence is 14 residues long. CDR3 sequence: CASSSWTAYNEQFF.

The gene calls are TRBV28 and TRBJ1-5. This CDR3 is 15 amino acids long. Germline lookup yields CDR1 MDHEN and CDR2 SYDVKM. The CDR3 region is CASSVSFYSNQPQHF.

This rearrangement joins TRBV2 to TRBJ2-2; absent DNA, TCRdb's TRBD1 call cannot be checked. Germline V gene data show CDR1 as SNHLY and CDR2 as FYNNEI. This CDR3 spans 15 amino acids. CDR3 region: CASSEGRGRTGELFF.

This rearrangement joins TRBV10-2 to TRBJ2-1; there is no DNA to check the TCRdb D call of TRBD2. CDR3 length equals 13 residues. Germline CDR1 reads WSHSY; CDR2 reads SAAADI. The CDR3 reads CASTGTSVGEQFF.

The chain recombines TRBV20-1 with TRBJ2-2; the D gene TCRdb calls, TRBD2, cannot be checked with no DNA. CDR3 length: 14 residues. Germline V gene data show CDR1 as DFQATT and CDR2 as SNEGSKA (reference sequence). The CDR3 loop is CSARTSGSAGELFF.

The chain has TRBV20-1 and TRBJ2-1; TCRdb indicates TRBD2, and absent DNA this call remains unverified. The CDR3 totals 18 residues. Germline loops: CDR1 DFQATT, CDR2 SNEGSKA (reference sequence). The CDR3 sequence is CSAPGTSALETPHNEQFF.

CDR3 residues: CAISGTKETQYF. The V and J genes are TRBV10-3 and TRBJ2-5; TCRdb's D call of TRBD1 is untestable without DNA. Germline loops: CDR1 ENHRY, CDR2 SYGVKD. The CDR3 sequence is 12 residues long.

The gene calls are TRBV4-1 and TRBJ2-1; TCRdb gives TRBD1 as the D gene, but with no DNA this cannot be confirmed. The CDR3 sequence is 15 residues long. CDR1 and CDR2 from the germline V gene are MGHRA and YSYEKL. CDR3 sequence reads: CASSPSRVGVDEQFF.

The gene calls are TRBV20-1 and TRBJ1-6; TCRdb designates TRBD1, a call that cannot be tested without DNA. Germline lookup yields CDR1 DFQATT and CDR2 SNEGSKA (reference sequence). There are 11 residues in the CDR3. The CDR3 spells CSARTPLTLHF.

The chain carries TRBV20-1 and TRBJ2-2; with no DNA, the TCRdb D assignment of TRBD2 cannot be verified. The CDR3 runs 16 residues. Germline V lookup: CDR1 DFQATT, CDR2 SNEGSKA (reference sequence). The chain's CDR3 is CSALRAGSPNTGELFF.

This chain joins TRBV7-9 and TRBJ2-5. Looked up from germline, CDR1 is SEHNR and CDR2 is FQNEAQ (reference sequence). The CDR3 has 13 amino acids. CDR3 sequence: CASSQEVQETQYF.

The rearrangement links TRBV12-3 or TRBV12-4 to TRBJ2-3; TCRdb designates TRBD2, a call that cannot be tested without DNA. The CDR3 loop spans 16 amino acids. This chain's CDR3 is CASRWGSKREKDTQYF.

V usage is TRBV12-3 or TRBV12-4 and J usage is TRBJ2-1; checking the TCRdb D call of TRBD1 is not possible without DNA. The CDR3 has 15 amino acids. The CDR3 reads CASSLTGASYNEQFF.

This chain uses TRBV20-1 with TRBJ1-5; TCRdb reports TRBD1, a call that lacks DNA to check it against. The length of the CDR3 is 12 residues. The germline V gene has CDR1 DFQATT and CDR2 SNEGSKA (reference sequence). The CDR3 loop reads CSAPARSGAQHF.

This chain links TRBV5-1 with TRBJ2-5; without DNA, the TCRdb call of TRBD2 cannot be checked. CDR1 is SGHRS, CDR2 YFSETQ, per germline. The CDR3 totals 15 residues. The CDR3 sequence is CASSPLRPARETQYF.

This sequence joins TRBV7-2 and TRBJ2-4; there is no DNA to check the TCRdb D call of TRBD1. Per the germline V gene, CDR1 is SGHTA and CDR2 is FQGNSA. This CDR3 has 14 amino acids. The CDR3 sequence: CASSFARGENIQYF. Full variable domain (missing parts from reference TRBV7-2 and TRBJ2-4): GAGVSQSPSNKVTEKGKDVELRCDPISGHTALYWYRQSLGQGLEFLIYFQGNSAPDKSGLPSDRFSAERTGGSVSTLTIQRTQQEDSAVYLCASSFARGENIQYFGAGTRLSVL.

The CDR3 region is CASSQESLAGDPGRDTQYF. This chain joins TRBV4-1 and TRBJ2-3; TCRdb's D call of TRBD2 is untestable without DNA. CDR1 MGHRA and CDR2 YSYEKL come from the germline V gene. This CDR3 is built from 19 residues.

The rearrangement links TRBV27 to TRBJ1-1; TCRdb's D call, TRBD1, is unchecked because there is no DNA. Looked up from germline, CDR1 is MNHEY and CDR2 is SMNVEV (reference sequence). The CDR3 length is 14 residues. The CDR3 sequence: CASSTFGQSTEAFF.

The rearrangement uses TRBV13 and TRBJ1-1. Germline V lookup: CDR1 PRHDT, CDR2 FYEKMQ (reference sequence). This CDR3 is 15 amino acids long. This CDR3 is CASSFQTPMVTEAFF.